The 10 T cell receptor beta chains below were found in one sample sequenced in a study of T cell responses to AZD1222 COVID-19 vaccine. The data were produced by immunoSEQ multiplex PCR, yet TCRdb's version contains in-frame clones alone and is incomplete. The sample shows over 100,000 clones, more than 75% of them seen only once. The source material was peripheral blood, sampled on day 0 of AZD1222 vaccination. These receptors all come from an adult in good health.

This chain connects TRBV19 to TRBJ1-3, with unresolved D. The germline V gene encodes CDR1 LNHDA and CDR2 SQIVND (reference sequence). V lost 8 bases and J 0 bases, leaving 8 bases between the germline ends. The CDR3 has 13 residues. CDR3 sequence (DNA): TGTGCCAGTCTCCGTAGCTCTGGAAACACCATATATTTT. As protein: CASLRSSGNTIYF.

The chain combines TRBV9 with TRBJ2-7; 10 bases align to TRBD2. This CDR3 has 16 residues. CDR1 SGDLS and CDR2 YYNGEE come from the germline V gene. With 0 bases clipped from V and 2 bases from J, the junction kept 5 bases outside the gene matches. Written as DNA, the CDR3 is TGTGCCAGCAGCGTAGATGCCAGCGGGAGGGCCTACGAGCAGTACTTC. As protein: CASSVDASGRAYEQYF. Filled out from reference TRBV9 and TRBJ2-7, the complete variable domain reads DSGVTQTPKHLITATGQRVTLRCSPRSGDLSVYWYQQSLDQGLQFLIQYYNGEERAKGNILERFSAQQFPDLHSELNLSSLELGDSALYFCASSVDASGRAYEQYFGPGTRLTVT.

V is TRBV18 and J is TRBJ1-6, with D hard to call. The CDR3 loop spans 15 amino acids. Germline loops: CDR1 KGHSH, CDR2 LQKENI. V lost 1 base, J lost 4 bases, and 8 bases lay in between. The CDR3 bases are TGTGCCAGCTCACCACTGGACCTTTATAATTCACCCCTCCACTTT. Amino acid sequence: CASSPLDLYNSPLHF.

This chain links TRBV5-6 with TRBJ2-7, with TRBD2 as a possible D gene (6 bases). V was pared by 0 bases and J by 4 bases, with 11 bases between. CDR1 and CDR2 (germline): SGHDT, YYEEEE. The CDR3 runs 14 residues. CDR3 loop: CASSLGTKPYEQYF. The CDR3 DNA sequence: TGTGCCAGCAGCTTGGGGACTAAACCTTACGAGCAGTACTTC.

This clone was detected only once. This same CDR3 is encoded by further DNA sequences in the sample. The chain uses TRBV5-1 and TRBJ2-7; the D call may be TRBD1 or TRBD2 (5 bases each). Germline CDR1 reads SGHRS; CDR2 reads YFSETQ. V was clipped by 4 bases and J by 3 bases, with 8 bases between them. The CDR3 is 12 amino acids. CDR3 sequence: CASSRDGYEQYF. CDR3 DNA: TGCGCCAGCAGCCGGGACGGCTACGAGCAGTACTTC.

This clone qualifies as large. The V and J genes are TRBV6-5 and TRBJ2-1; D unresolved. Germline V CDR1 and CDR2: MNHEY, SVGAGI. Trimming removed 0 bases at V and 7 bases at J, with 10 bases between. The CDR3 has 14 amino acids. CDR3 loop: CASSYSGIRNEQFF. As DNA, the CDR3 is TGTGCCAGCAGTTACTCGGGGATCCGGAATGAGCAGTTCTTC.

This clone was found a few times. This chain links TRBV29-1 with TRBJ2-5; TRBD2 matches at 7 bases. Germline V gives CDR1 SQVTM, CDR2 ANQGSEA. The CDR3 is 14 amino acids. The trim removed 6 bases at V and 7 bases at J, leaving 14 bases unmatched. CDR3 loop: CSVLSREILGTQYF. CDR3 DNA sequence: TGCAGCGTCCTGTCGCGGGAGATTCTCGGGACCCAGTACTTC.

This sequence joins TRBV7-9 and TRBJ2-7; D might be TRBD1 or TRBD2, each matching 7 bases. Trimming shortened V by 5 bases and J by 2 bases, and 13 bases separated the two germline ends. CDR1 and CDR2 from the germline V gene are SEHNR and FQNEAQ (reference sequence). The CDR3 extends over 14 amino acids. This chain's CDR3 is CASSRGGGAYEQYF. Here the CDR3 DNA reads TGTGCCAGCAGCCGGGGAGGGGGCGCCTACGAGCAGTACTTC.

The V and J genes are TRBV9 and TRBJ2-7; 10 nucleotides align to TRBD1. Trimming removed 0 bases from V and 0 bases from J; junction bases left unmatched: 6. CDR3 length: 17 amino acids. Germline loops: CDR1 SGDLS, CDR2 YYNGEE. The CDR3 protein is CASSVGLRQGASYEQYF. The CDR3 DNA reads TGTGCCAGCAGCGTAGGTTTGAGACAGGGGGCCTCCTACGAGCAGTACTTC.

The gene calls are TRBV23-1 and TRBJ2-7, with 8 bases identical to TRBD1. TRBV23-1 is reported as an ORF; its role is uncertain. This CDR3 has 16 residues. The ends lost 2 bases at V and 2 bases at J; junction bases unmatched: 8. The CDR3 coding sequence is TGCGCCAGCAGTCAAAAAGGACAGGGCTTACCCTACGAGCAGTACTTC. Translation gives CASSQKGQGLPYEQYF.